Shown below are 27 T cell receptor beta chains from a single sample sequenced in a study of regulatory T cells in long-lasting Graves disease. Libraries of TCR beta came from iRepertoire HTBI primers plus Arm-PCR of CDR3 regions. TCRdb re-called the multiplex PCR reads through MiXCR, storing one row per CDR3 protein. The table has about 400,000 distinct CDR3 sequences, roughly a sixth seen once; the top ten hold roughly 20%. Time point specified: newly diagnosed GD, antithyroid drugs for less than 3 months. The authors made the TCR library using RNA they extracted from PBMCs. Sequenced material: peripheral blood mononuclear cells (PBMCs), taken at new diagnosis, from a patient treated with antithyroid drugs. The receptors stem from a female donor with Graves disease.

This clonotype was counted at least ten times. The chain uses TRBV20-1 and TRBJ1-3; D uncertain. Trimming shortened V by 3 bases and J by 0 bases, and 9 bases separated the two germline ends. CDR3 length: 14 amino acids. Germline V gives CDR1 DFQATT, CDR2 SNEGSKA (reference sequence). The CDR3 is CSARDLSSGNTIYF. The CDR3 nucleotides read TGCAGTGCTAGGGACCTGAGCTCTGGAAACACCATATATTTT.

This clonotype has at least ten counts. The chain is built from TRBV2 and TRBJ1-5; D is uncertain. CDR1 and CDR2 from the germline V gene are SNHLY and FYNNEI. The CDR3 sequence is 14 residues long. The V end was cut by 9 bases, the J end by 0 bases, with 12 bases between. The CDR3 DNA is TGTGCCAGTAGGCCCGCCTATAGCAATCAGCCCCAGCATTTT. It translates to CASRPAYSNQPQHF.

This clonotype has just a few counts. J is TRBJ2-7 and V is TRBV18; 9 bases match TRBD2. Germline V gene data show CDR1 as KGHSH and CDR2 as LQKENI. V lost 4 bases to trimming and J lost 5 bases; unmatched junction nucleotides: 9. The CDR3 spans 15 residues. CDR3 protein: CASSLSTSGSDEQYF. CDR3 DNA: TGTGCCAGCTCACTCTCGACTAGCGGCAGCGACGAGCAGTACTTC.

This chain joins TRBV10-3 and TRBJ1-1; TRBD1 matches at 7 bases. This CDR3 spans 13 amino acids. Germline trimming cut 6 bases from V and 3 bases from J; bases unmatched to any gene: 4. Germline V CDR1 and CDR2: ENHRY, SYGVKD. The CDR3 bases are TGTGCCATCAGGGACAGGTACGACACTGAAGCTTTCTTT. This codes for CAIRDRYDTEAFF.

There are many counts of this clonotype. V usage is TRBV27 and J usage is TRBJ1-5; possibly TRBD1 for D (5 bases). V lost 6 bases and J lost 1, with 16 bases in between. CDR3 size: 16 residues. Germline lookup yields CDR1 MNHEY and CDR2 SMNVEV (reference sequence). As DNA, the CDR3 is TGTGCCAGCAGCTTTGGTGGGGGAGGAAGCAATCAGCCCCAGCATTTT. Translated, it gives CASSFGGGGSNQPQHF.

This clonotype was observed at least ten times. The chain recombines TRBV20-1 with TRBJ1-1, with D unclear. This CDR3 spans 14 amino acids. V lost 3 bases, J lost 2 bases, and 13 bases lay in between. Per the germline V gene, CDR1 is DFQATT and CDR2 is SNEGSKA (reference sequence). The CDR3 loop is CSASPQISNTEAFF. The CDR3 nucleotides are TGCAGTGCTAGCCCACAGATAAGTAACACTGAAGCTTTCTTT.

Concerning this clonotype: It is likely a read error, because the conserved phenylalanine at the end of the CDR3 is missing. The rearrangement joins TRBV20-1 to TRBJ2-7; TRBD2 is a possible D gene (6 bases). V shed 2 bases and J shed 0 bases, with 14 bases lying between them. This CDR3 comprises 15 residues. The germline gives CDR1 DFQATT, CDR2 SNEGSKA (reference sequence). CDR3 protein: CSARMWRESSYEQYS. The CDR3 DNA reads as TGCAGTGCTAGAATGTGGCGGGAAAGCTCCTACGAGCAGTACTCC.

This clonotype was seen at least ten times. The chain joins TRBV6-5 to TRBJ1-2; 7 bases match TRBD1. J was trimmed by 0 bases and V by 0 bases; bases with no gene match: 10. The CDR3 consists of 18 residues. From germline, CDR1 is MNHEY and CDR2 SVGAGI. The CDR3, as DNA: TGTGCCAGCAGTTACTCGTGGCCGAACACAGGGGCTAACTATGGCTACACCTTC. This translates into CASSYSWPNTGANYGYTF.

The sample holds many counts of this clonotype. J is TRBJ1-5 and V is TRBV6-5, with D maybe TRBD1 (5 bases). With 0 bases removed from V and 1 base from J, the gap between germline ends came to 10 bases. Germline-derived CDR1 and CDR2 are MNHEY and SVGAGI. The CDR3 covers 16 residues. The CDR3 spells CASSYSGLGSNQPQHF. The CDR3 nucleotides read TGTGCCAGCAGTTACTCGGGGCTGGGGAGCAATCAGCCCCAGCATTTT.

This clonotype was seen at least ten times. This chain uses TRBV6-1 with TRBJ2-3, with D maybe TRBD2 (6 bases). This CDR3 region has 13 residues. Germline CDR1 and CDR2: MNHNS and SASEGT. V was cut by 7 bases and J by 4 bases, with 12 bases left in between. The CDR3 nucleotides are TGTGCCAGCATAAGCGGGTTCGCAGATACGCAGTATTTT. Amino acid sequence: CASISGFADTQYF.

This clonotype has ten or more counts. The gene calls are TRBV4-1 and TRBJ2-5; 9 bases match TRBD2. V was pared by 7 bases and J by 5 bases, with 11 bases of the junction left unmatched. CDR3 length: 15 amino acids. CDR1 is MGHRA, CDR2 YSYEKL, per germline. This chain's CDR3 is CASTRLAAGVETQYF. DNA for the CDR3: TGCGCCAGCACCCGACTAGCGGCAGGGGTGGAGACCCAGTACTTC.

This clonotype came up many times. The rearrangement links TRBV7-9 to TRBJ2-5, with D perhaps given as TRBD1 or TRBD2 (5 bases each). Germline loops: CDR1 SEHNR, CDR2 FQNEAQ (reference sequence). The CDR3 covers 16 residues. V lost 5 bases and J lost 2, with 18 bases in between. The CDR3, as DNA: TGTGCCAGCAGCAAAGGCCCCCCCGGGGCTCAAGAGACCCAGTACTTC. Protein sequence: CASSKGPPGAQETQYF. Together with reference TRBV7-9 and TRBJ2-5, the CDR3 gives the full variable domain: DTGVSQNPRHKITKRGQNVTFRCDPISEHNRLYWYRQTLGQGPEFLTYFQNEAQLEKSRLLSDRFSAERPKGSFSTLEIQRTEQGDSAMYLCASSKGPPGAQETQYFGPGTRLLVL.

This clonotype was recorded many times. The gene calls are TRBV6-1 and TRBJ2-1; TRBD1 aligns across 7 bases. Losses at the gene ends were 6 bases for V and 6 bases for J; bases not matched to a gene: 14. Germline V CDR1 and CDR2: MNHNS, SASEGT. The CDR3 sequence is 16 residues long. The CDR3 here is CASSLLINRGPNEQFF. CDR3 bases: TGTGCCAGCAGCCTCCTTATCAACAGGGGTCCCAATGAGCAGTTCTTC.

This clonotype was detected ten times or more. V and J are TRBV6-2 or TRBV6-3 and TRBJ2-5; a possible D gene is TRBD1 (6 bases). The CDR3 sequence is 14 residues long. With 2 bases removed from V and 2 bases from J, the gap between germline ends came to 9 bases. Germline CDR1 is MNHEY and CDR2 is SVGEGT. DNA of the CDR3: TGTGCCAGCAGTTACACGGACAGACAAGAGACCCAGTACTTC. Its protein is CASSYTDRQETQYF.

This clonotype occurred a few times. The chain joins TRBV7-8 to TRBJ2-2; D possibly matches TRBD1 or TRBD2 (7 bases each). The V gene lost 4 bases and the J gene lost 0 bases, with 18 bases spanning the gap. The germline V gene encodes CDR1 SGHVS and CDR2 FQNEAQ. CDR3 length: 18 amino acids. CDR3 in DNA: TGTGCCAGCAGCTGGGCAGGGGGGGACTACGCGAACACCGGGGAGCTGTTTTTT. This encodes CASSWAGGDYANTGELFF.

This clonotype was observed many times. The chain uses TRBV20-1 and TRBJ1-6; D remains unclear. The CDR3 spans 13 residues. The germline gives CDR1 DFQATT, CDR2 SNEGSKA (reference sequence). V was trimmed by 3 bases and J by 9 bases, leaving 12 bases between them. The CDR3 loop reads CSASGSGSSPLHF. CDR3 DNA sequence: TGCAGTGCTAGTGGCTCGGGGAGTTCACCCCTCCACTTT.

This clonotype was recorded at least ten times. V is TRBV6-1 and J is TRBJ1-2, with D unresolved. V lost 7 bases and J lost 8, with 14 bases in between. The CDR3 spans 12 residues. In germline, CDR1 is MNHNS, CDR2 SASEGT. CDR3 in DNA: TGTGCCAGCAAACCCGGGGTCGGAGGCTACACCTTC. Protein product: CASKPGVGGYTF.

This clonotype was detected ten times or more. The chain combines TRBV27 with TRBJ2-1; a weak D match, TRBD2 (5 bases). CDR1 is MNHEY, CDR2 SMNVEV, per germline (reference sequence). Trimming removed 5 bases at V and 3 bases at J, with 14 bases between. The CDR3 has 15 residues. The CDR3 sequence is CASSTRWQGYNEQFF. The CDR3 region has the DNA TGTGCCAGCAGTACTAGGTGGCAAGGCTACAATGAGCAGTTCTTC.

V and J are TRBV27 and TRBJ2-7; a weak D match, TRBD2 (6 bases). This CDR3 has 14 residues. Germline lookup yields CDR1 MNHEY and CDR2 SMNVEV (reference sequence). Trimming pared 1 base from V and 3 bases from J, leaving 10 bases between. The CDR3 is CASSLYGRHYEQYF. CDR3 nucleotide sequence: TGTGCCAGCAGTTTATATGGGAGGCACTACGAGCAGTACTTC.

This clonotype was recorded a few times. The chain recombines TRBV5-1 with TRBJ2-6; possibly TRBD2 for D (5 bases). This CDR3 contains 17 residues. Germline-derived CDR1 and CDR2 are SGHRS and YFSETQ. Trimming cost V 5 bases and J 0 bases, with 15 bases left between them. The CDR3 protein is CASSSGTSHSGANVLTF. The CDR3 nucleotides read TGCGCCAGCAGTTCGGGAACTTCACACTCTGGGGCCAACGTCCTGACTTTC. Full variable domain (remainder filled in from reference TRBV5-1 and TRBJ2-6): KAGVTQTPRYLIKTRGQQVTLSCSPISGHRSVSWYQQTPGQGLQFLFEYFSETQRNKGNFPGRFSGRQFSNSRSEMNVSTLELGDSALYLCASSSGTSHSGANVLTFGAGSRLTVL.

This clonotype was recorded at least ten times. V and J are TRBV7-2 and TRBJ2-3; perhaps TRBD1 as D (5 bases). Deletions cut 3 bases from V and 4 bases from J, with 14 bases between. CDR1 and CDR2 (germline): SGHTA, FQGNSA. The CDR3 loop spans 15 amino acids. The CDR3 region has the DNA TGTGCCAGCAGCTTGTCACAGGTTCTATCAGATACGCAGTATTTT. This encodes CASSLSQVLSDTQYF.

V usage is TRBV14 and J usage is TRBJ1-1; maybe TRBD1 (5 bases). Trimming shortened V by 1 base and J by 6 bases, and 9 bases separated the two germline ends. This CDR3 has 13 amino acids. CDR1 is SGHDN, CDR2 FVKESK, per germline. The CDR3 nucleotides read TGTGCCAGCAGCCAAGGGACAAGGGCTGAAGCTTTCTTT. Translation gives CASSQGTRAEAFF.

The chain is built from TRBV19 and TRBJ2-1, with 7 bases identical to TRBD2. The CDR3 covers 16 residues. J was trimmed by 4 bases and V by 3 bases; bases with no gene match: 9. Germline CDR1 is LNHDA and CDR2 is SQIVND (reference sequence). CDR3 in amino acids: CASSIAKLAPYNEQFF. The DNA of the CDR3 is TGTGCCAGTAGTATCGCGAAACTAGCGCCATACAATGAGCAGTTCTTC.

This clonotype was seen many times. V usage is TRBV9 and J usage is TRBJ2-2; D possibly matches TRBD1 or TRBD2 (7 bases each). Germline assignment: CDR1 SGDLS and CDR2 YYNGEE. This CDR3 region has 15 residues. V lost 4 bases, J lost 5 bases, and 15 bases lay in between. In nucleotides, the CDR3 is TGTGCCAGCAGCTATCAGGGGGGGCAGACCGGGGAGCTGTTTTTT. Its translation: CASSYQGGQTGELFF.

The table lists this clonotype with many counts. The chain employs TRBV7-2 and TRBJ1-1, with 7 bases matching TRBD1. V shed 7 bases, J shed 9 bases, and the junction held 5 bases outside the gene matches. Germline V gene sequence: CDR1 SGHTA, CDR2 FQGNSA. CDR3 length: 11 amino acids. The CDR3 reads CASIGGRKAFF. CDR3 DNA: TGTGCCAGCATAGGGGGCAGGAAAGCTTTCTTT.

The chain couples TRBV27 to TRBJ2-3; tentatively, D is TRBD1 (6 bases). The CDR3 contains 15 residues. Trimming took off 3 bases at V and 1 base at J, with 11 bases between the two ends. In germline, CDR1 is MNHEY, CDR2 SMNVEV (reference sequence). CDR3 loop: CASSFTGLGTDTQYF. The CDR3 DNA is TGTGCCAGCAGTTTCACAGGGTTGGGCACAGATACGCAGTATTTT.

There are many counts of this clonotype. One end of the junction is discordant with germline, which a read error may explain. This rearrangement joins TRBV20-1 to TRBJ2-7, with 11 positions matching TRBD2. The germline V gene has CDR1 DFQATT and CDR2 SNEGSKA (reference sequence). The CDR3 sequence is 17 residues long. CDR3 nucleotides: TGCAGTGCTAGAGCCGGGACTAGCGGAGAGGGGTCCTTCGAGCAGTACTTC. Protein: CSARAGTSGEGSFEQYF.